The 24 T cell receptor beta chains listed next were all sequenced from one sample in a study of blood T cell repertoires in COVID-19. Sequenced by immunoSEQ multiplex PCR; TCRdb stores in-frame clones only, minus some. The table shows some 230,000 clones, with 75% to 85% occurring only once. Sequencing used peripheral blood. These receptor sequences come from a woman aged 80 or older with COVID-19, enrolled during active disease.

The rearrangement uses TRBV27 and TRBJ1-5; a possible D gene is TRBD1 (6 bases). CDR3 length equals 14 residues. Trimming shortened V by 6 bases and J by 4 bases, and 13 bases separated the two germline ends. In germline, CDR1 is MNHEY, CDR2 SMNVEV (reference sequence). Here the CDR3 reads CASRLRGGNQPQHF. Here the CDR3 DNA reads TGTGCCAGCAGGTTAAGGGGGGGAAATCAGCCCCAGCATTTT.

This clone was observed a few times. The chain uses TRBV5-4 and TRBJ2-1, with 8 bases fitting TRBD1. Germline V gene sequence: CDR1 SGHNT, CDR2 YYREEE (reference sequence). This CDR3 is built from 15 residues. V trimming: 4 bases; J trimming: 3 bases; junction bases outside the gene matches: 6. Here the CDR3 reads CASSTGGSGYNEQFF. As DNA, the CDR3 is TGTGCCAGCAGCACAGGGGGTAGCGGCTACAATGAGCAGTTCTTC. The complete variable domain, with remaining parts taken from reference TRBV5-4 and TRBJ2-1, reads ETGVTQSPTHLIKTRGQQVTLRCSSQSGHNTVSWYQQALGQGPQFIFQYYREEENGRGNFPPRFSGLQFPNYSSELNVNALELDDSALYLCASSTGGSGYNEQFFGPGTRLTVL.

V usage is TRBV6-5 and J usage is TRBJ2-7, with a weak D call TRBD2 (6 bases). This CDR3 is 15 amino acids long. V lost 2 bases and J lost 6, with 17 bases in between. The germline CDR1 and CDR2 sequences are MNHEY and SVGAGI. The CDR3 spells CASSYLMGGAGEQYF. The CDR3 nucleotides are TGTGCCAGCAGTTACCTAATGGGGGGAGCTGGCGAGCAGTACTTC.

The gene calls are TRBV12-3 or TRBV12-4 and TRBJ1-4, with D perhaps matching TRBD1 (5 bases). Trimming pared 2 bases from V and 8 bases from J, leaving 9 bases between. The length of the CDR3 is 13 residues. The CDR3 DNA sequence: TGTGCCAGCAGTTTAATGGGGGGGGAAAAACTGTTTTTT. Its translation: CASSLMGGEKLFF.

This rearrangement joins TRBV29-1 to TRBJ1-1; the D gene is possibly TRBD1 (6 bases). V was cut by 6 bases and J by 4 bases, with 15 bases left in between. There are 13 residues in the CDR3. Germline V gene data show CDR1 as SQVTM and CDR2 as ANQGSEA. CDR3 sequence reads: CSVFDRLATEAFF. The DNA of the CDR3 is TGCAGCGTGTTCGACAGGCTGGCCACTGAAGCTTTCTTT.

The chain carries TRBV7-2 and TRBJ1-5, with unresolved D. CDR3 length: 14 residues. Germline V lookup: CDR1 SGHTA, CDR2 FQGNSA. V was shortened by 3 bases and J by 1 base, with 7 bases between the two germline ends. The CDR3: CASSFSSSNQPQHF. CDR3 bases: TGTGCCAGCAGCTTCTCCTCCAGCAATCAGCCCCAGCATTTT.

The rearrangement uses TRBV25-1 and TRBJ1-1; a possible D gene is TRBD1 (5 bases). Germline assignment: CDR1 MGHDK and CDR2 SYGVNS. V gave up 8 bases and J gave up 4 bases, with 17 bases separating them. This CDR3 region has 14 residues. CDR3 sequence: CASRGIGVVTEAFF. The CDR3 DNA reads as TGTGCCAGCCGGGGGATTGGGGTGGTCACTGAAGCTTTCTTT.

This clone was seen a few times. The chain is built from TRBV9 and TRBJ2-1; tentative D call: TRBD2 (6 bases). Germline-derived CDR1 and CDR2 are SGDLS and YYNGEE. V lost 7 bases, J lost 0 bases, and 11 bases lay in between. This CDR3 is 14 amino acids long. The CDR3, as DNA: TGTGCCAGCTCTGGAGGGAGCTCCTACAATGAGCAGTTCTTC. Amino acids: CASSGGSSYNEQFF.

This CDR3 reads CASSPNTGVTGELFF. DNA of the CDR3: TGTGCCAGCTCACCAAACACAGGAGTTACCGGGGAGCTGTTTTTT. The chain uses TRBV18 and TRBJ2-2; maybe TRBD1 (5 bases). V lost 2 bases and J 5 bases, leaving 12 bases between the germline ends. Germline V CDR1 and CDR2: KGHSH, LQKENI. There are 15 residues in the CDR3.

The chain has TRBV7-9 and TRBJ2-1; 9 bases map to TRBD2. CDR1 is SEHNR and CDR2 is FQNEAQ in the germline V gene (reference sequence). CDR3 length equals 16 residues. Trimming cost V 5 bases and J 3 bases; bases outside gene matches: 8. The CDR3 region is CASSLDSGSRYNEQFF. CDR3 coding DNA: TGTGCCAGCAGCCTAGATAGCGGGAGCCGCTACAATGAGCAGTTCTTC.

The genes are TRBV6-5 and TRBJ1-1; tentative D call: TRBD1 (5 bases). V was clipped by 6 bases and J by 0 bases, with 8 bases between them. The germline CDR1 and CDR2 sequences are MNHEY and SVGAGI. The CDR3 sequence is 13 residues long. The CDR3 DNA reads TGTGCCAGCAGGCCACAGGTGAACACTGAAGCTTTCTTT. Translation: CASRPQVNTEAFF.

The chain combines TRBV2 with TRBJ1-3; D gene unclear. The V end lost 4 bases, the J end lost 4 bases, and 14 bases lay between the germline ends. Germline V gene lookup returns CDR1 SNHLY and CDR2 FYNNEI. The CDR3 totals 15 residues. The CDR3 DNA sequence: TGTGCCAGCAGTGGGCACGACCTAGGAGGAAACACCATATATTTT. Protein sequence: CASSGHDLGGNTIYF.

V gene TRBV2 combines with J gene TRBJ1-2; the D gene is possibly TRBD1 (5 bases). Germline V lookup: CDR1 SNHLY, CDR2 FYNNEI. This CDR3 has 14 amino acids. V lost 6 bases and J lost 4, with 15 bases in between. CDR3 DNA sequence: TGTGCCAGCAGCCTGGGGGGGGTTCTCTATGGCTACACCTTC. As protein: CASSLGGVLYGYTF.

The V call is TRBV7-2, the J call TRBJ1-1, with TRBD1 identical over 9 bases. CDR3 size: 15 residues. Trimming removed 5 bases from V and 2 bases from J; junction bases left unmatched: 6. Germline CDR1 is SGHTA and CDR2 is FQGNSA. CDR3 amino acids: CASSRRTGVNTEAFF. The CDR3 DNA follows: TGTGCCAGCAGCAGACGGACAGGGGTTAACACTGAAGCTTTCTTT.

The CDR3 loop reads CSVEELTAYGYTF. The CDR3 bases are TGCAGCGTTGAAGAGTTGACAGCCTATGGCTACACCTTC. The chain has TRBV29-1 and TRBJ1-2; TRBD1 might be the D (5 bases). V lost 0 bases, J lost 4 bases, and 9 bases lay in between. Germline V gene data show CDR1 as SQVTM and CDR2 as ANQGSEA. The CDR3 has 13 amino acids.

The chain combines TRBV7-2 with TRBJ2-7; D uncertain. With 3 bases removed from V and 7 bases from J, the gap between germline ends came to 16 bases. CDR1 and CDR2 (germline): SGHTA, FQGNSA. The CDR3 runs 14 residues. CDR3 protein: CASSFVAGLGEQYF. The CDR3 region has the DNA TGTGCCAGCAGCTTTGTCGCTGGGCTTGGGGAGCAGTACTTC.

As regards this clone: Other DNA sequences in this sample translate to the same CDR3. The chain is built from TRBV30 and TRBJ1-5, with D perhaps matching TRBD1 (6 bases). Germline V CDR1 and CDR2: GTSNPN, SVGIG (reference sequence). The CDR3 length is 13 residues. Trimming shortened V by 2 bases and J by 4 bases, and 9 bases separated the two germline ends. The CDR3 region is CAWSTQGNQPQHF. In nucleotides, the CDR3 is TGTGCCTGGAGTACACAGGGAAATCAGCCCCAGCATTTT.

The chain carries TRBV28 and TRBJ2-1; D possibly corresponds to TRBD2 (6 bases). Germline values: CDR1 MDHEN, CDR2 SYDVKM. This CDR3 is 15 amino acids long. V was cut by 1 base and J by 5 bases, with 12 bases left in between. CDR3 residues: CASSLYPGLNNEQFF. CDR3 in DNA: TGTGCCAGCAGTTTATACCCCGGACTAAACAATGAGCAGTTCTTC.

This clone came up many times. The J gene is TRBJ1-2, the V gene TRBV5-1; 10 bases map to TRBD1. V was clipped by 3 bases and J by 11 bases; unmatched bases: 7. The germline V gene encodes CDR1 SGHRS and CDR2 YFSETQ. The CDR3 loop spans 13 amino acids. CDR3 nucleotides: TGCGCCAGCAGCTCCGACAGGGGGCGCGTATACACCTTC. Translating it yields CASSSDRGRVYTF.

This rearrangement joins TRBV30 to TRBJ1-5; D unclear. CDR1 is GTSNPN, CDR2 SVGIG, per germline (reference sequence). The CDR3 consists of 14 residues. V was clipped by 2 bases and J by 2 bases, with 10 bases between them. The CDR3 DNA is TGTGCCTGGAGTAAGAATGCGGGCAATCAGCCCCAGCATTTT. Amino acids: CAWSKNAGNQPQHF. Full variable domain (rest looked up from reference TRBV30 and TRBJ1-5): SQTIHQWPATLVQPVGSPLSLECTVEGTSNPNLYWYRQAAGRGLQLLFYSVGIGQISSEVPQNLSASRPQDRQFILSSKKLLLSDSGFYLCAWSKNAGNQPQHFGDGTRLSIL.

The chain has TRBV5-1 and TRBJ1-2; TRBD1 is a possible D gene (5 bases). The ends were cut back, 4 bases at V and 5 bases at J, with 12 bases in the middle. Germline values: CDR1 SGHRS, CDR2 YFSETQ. The CDR3 consists of 13 residues. The CDR3 reads CASSRDSQYGYTF. The CDR3 DNA sequence: TGCGCCAGCAGCAGAGACAGCCAATATGGCTACACCTTC.

The J gene is TRBJ2-1, the V gene TRBV7-9; TRBD2 agrees at 11 bases. J gave up 5 bases and V 4 bases, and 4 bases lay outside the gene matches. Germline V gives CDR1 SEHNR, CDR2 FQNEAQ (reference sequence). This CDR3 region has 15 residues. The DNA for the CDR3 is TGTGCCAGCAGCTCCGGGACTAGCGGAAACAATGAGCAGTTCTTC. Protein: CASSSGTSGNNEQFF.

The chain joins TRBV6-5 to TRBJ1-2; TRBD1 aligns across 8 bases. Looked up from germline, CDR1 is MNHEY and CDR2 is SVGAGI. This CDR3 contains 15 residues. V dropped 5 bases and J dropped 7; count of bases not matched to a gene: 12. Here the CDR3 reads CASSPPGTGVSGYTF. The CDR3 DNA is TGTGCCAGCAGTCCCCCCGGGACAGGAGTGTCTGGCTACACCTTC.

The genes are TRBV11-3 and TRBJ2-7; the match to TRBD1 covers 7 bases. The V segment lost 6 bases and the J segment 0 bases; nucleotides outside the gene matches: 5. The CDR3 is made up of 14 amino acids. CDR1 is SGHNT and CDR2 is YENEEA in the germline V gene. CDR3 in DNA: TGTGCCAGCAGGGACGGGGACAGCTCCTACGAGCAGTACTTC. Protein sequence: CASRDGDSSYEQYF.